This T cell receptor (beta chain) was sequenced in a study of prognosis after radiotherapy for stage I lung cancer. On the study more broadly: Of the enrolled patients, about 15 had newly diagnosed primary stage I lung tumors, while four or five had oligometastatic NSCLC following surgical resection of the primary tumor.

Germline CDR1 reads MNHEY; CDR2 reads SMNVEV (reference sequence). CDR3 length equals 16 residues. The genomic DNA TCR beta CDR3 region underwent two rounds of multiplex PCR. First-round PCR, the initial amplification, used primers specific to each TRBV and TRBJ gene. One entry per CDR3 protein, called by TCRdb with MiXCR from the multiplex PCR reads. The sample consists of approximately 25,000 distinct CDR3 sequences, about 43% of them appearing once. This clonotype was recorded only once. The material sequenced was PBMCs, taken before or after stereotactic body radiation therapy (not recorded which). The sequence was obtained from a donor older than 45 with non-small cell lung cancer. The gene calls are TRBV27 and TRBJ2-5; TRBD1 agrees at 8 bases. The DNA of the CDR3 is TGTTCCACCAAGGAAGGGACAGGTTCTTATCTGGAGACCCAGTACTTC. Translating it yields CSTKEGTGSYLETQYF.